The 10 T cell receptor beta chains listed next were all sequenced from one sample in a study of blood T cell repertoires in COVID-19. Assay used: immunoSEQ multiplex PCR; TCRdb lists only in-frame clones, some missing. The table shows 200,000 to 250,000 clones, with 80% to 90% occurring only once. The sequenced material came from PBMCs or T cells enriched from blood (not recorded which). The source of these receptors is a man between 45 and 60 years old who had been exposed to COVID-19.

V usage is TRBV7-3 and J usage is TRBJ2-3; tentative D call: TRBD1 (6 bases). Looked up from germline, CDR1 is SGHTA and CDR2 is FQGTGA. Between the trimmed V and J ends, which lost 5 bases and 2 bases, there was a span of 17 bases. This CDR3 has 16 amino acids. The CDR3 nucleotides are TGTGCCAGCAGCGAACAGGGATTAGCTTACACAGATACGCAGTATTTT. This codes for CASSEQGLAYTDTQYF.

This chain connects TRBV9 to TRBJ2-1; 7 nucleotides line up with TRBD1. With V trimmed by 3 bases and J by 1 base, 7 bases remained unmatched. Germline CDR1 SGDLS, CDR2 YYNGEE. The CDR3 runs 16 residues. CDR3 sequence (DNA): TGTGCCAGCAGCGCCACGGGACAGCAATCCTACAATGAGCAGTTCTTC. Residues: CASSATGQQSYNEQFF.

V gene TRBV3-1 (or the pseudogene TRBV3-2) combines with J gene TRBJ1-1; no reliable D call. Trimming pared 0 bases from V and 3 bases from J, leaving 8 bases between. From germline, CDR1 is LGHDT and CDR2 YNNKEL (reference sequence). This CDR3 contains 14 residues. CDR3 region: CASSQDLTDTEAFF. Written as DNA, the CDR3 is TGTGCCAGCAGCCAAGATCTTACAGACACTGAAGCTTTCTTT.

This CDR3 reads CASARQATSGNTIYF. The CDR3 DNA follows: TGCGCCAGCGCGCGACAGGCAACCTCTGGAAACACCATATATTTT. J is TRBJ1-3 and V is TRBV5-1, with D possibly being TRBD1 (6 bases). The V and J ends lost 7 bases and 0 bases respectively, with 14 bases between them. Per the germline V gene, CDR1 is SGHRS and CDR2 is YFSETQ. This CDR3 has 15 residues.

The rearrangement uses TRBV29-1 and TRBJ2-5, with a possible D match to TRBD2 (5 bases). The V end lost 2 bases, the J end lost 2 bases, and 21 bases lay between the germline ends. Looked up from germline, CDR1 is SQVTM and CDR2 is ANQGSEA. The CDR3 runs 17 residues. CDR3 protein: CSVELWALGNLQETQYF. The CDR3 DNA is TGCAGCGTTGAATTGTGGGCCCTCGGGAACCTACAAGAGACCCAGTACTTC.

The V and J genes are TRBV5-5 and TRBJ1-5, with 7 positions matching TRBD1. The DNA end is more similar to TRBJ2-3, so the J call may be wrong. The CDR3 runs 13 residues. Germline V gene sequence: CDR1 SGHKS, CDR2 YYEKEE (reference sequence). CDR3 sequence reads: CASSSTGNQPQYF. The CDR3 DNA is TGTGCCAGCAGCTCGACAGGGAATCAGCCCCAGTATTTT.

V gene TRBV6-5 combines with J gene TRBJ2-1, with D hard to call. Trimming cost V 2 bases and J 9 bases, with 17 bases left between them. Germline V gene data show CDR1 as MNHEY and CDR2 as SVGAGI. CDR3 size: 15 residues. The CDR3 is CASSYASISTGEQFF. The CDR3 bases are TGTGCCAGCAGTTACGCCTCAATCTCAACCGGTGAGCAGTTCTTC.

This chain uses TRBV10-3 with TRBJ2-1; D perhaps matches TRBD1 (6 bases). Germline assignment: CDR1 ENHRY and CDR2 SYGVKD. The CDR3 sequence is 14 residues long. V dropped 5 bases and J dropped 6 bases, with 14 bases sitting between them. The DNA for the CDR3 is TGTGCCATCAGTACCGGGACAACGGCCAATGAGCAGTTCTTC. It translates to CAISTGTTANEQFF.

V and J are TRBV11-2 and TRBJ2-6; possibly TRBD1 for D (6 bases). CDR3 length equals 15 residues. The germline V and J ends were trimmed by 1 base and 2 bases, with 6 bases remaining between them. Germline CDR1 is SGHAT and CDR2 is FQNNGV. In DNA form, the CDR3 reads TGTGCCAGCAGCTTAGCAGGGGCTGGGGCCAACGTCCTGACTTTC. Translated: CASSLAGAGANVLTF.

This chain joins TRBV9 and TRBJ2-1; 7 positions agree with TRBD2. This CDR3 region has 17 residues. The V segment lost 4 bases and the J segment 3 bases; nucleotides outside the gene matches: 13. Germline values: CDR1 SGDLS, CDR2 YYNGEE. The CDR3: CASSPGVERGHYNEQFF. The CDR3 DNA follows: TGTGCCAGCAGCCCGGGGGTGGAGCGGGGCCACTACAATGAGCAGTTCTTC.